Each of the 24 T cell receptor beta chains below was sequenced from the same sample in a study of PD-1 blockade in classical Hodgkin lymphoma. The protocol was immunoSEQ multiplex PCR, while the TCRdb copy is restricted to in-frame clones and leaves out a portion. The top ten clones hold roughly 24% of a sample with around 13,000 clones, less than 90% of them seen once. Relapse was seen in all patients after autologous stem cell transplantation, and brentuximab vedotin exposure was variable. The sequenced sample was peripheral blood mononuclear cells (PBMCs), obtained at baseline. These receptors came from a human donor with classical Hodgkin lymphoma.

The chain couples TRBV11-3 to TRBJ2-3, with D perhaps matching TRBD2 (6 bases). CDR1 and CDR2 (germline): SGHNT, YENEEA. V shed 3 bases and J shed 1 base, with 8 bases lying between them. There are 14 residues in the CDR3. The CDR3 sequence: CASSFWGGTDTQYF. The DNA of the CDR3 is TGTGCCAGCAGCTTCTGGGGGGGCACAGATACGCAGTATTTT.

This clone was recorded once. This chain connects TRBV9 to TRBJ2-1; D unclear. CDR3 length: 15 residues. CDR1 SGDLS and CDR2 YYNGEE come from the germline V gene. V dropped 2 bases and J dropped 3 bases, with 12 bases sitting between them. The chain's CDR3 is CASSVDGYYYNEQFF. CDR3 bases: TGTGCCAGCAGCGTGGACGGCTACTACTACAATGAGCAGTTCTTC.

V is TRBV11-3 and J is TRBJ2-1; D is ambiguous. The V end was cut by 5 bases, the J end by 5 bases, with 7 bases between. Germline V CDR1 and CDR2: SGHNT, YENEEA. The CDR3 length is 12 residues. As DNA, the CDR3 is TGTGCCAGCAGCGAGCTTAACAATGAGCAGTTCTTC. This gives the protein CASSELNNEQFF.

The chain uses TRBV28 and TRBJ1-4, with no clear D. V was shortened by 4 bases and J by 0 bases, with 15 bases between the two germline ends. This CDR3 spans 17 amino acids. CDR1 and CDR2 (germline): MDHEN, SYDVKM. The CDR3, as DNA: TGTGCCAGCAGTTCCCAGCCCCGAACGACAACTAATGAAAAACTGTTTTTT. As protein: CASSSQPRTTTNEKLFF.

This chain connects TRBV7-9 to TRBJ1-6; no clear D gene. Trimming took 5 bases from V and 7 from J, leaving 15 bases between them. Germline V gene sequence: CDR1 SEHNR, CDR2 FQNEAQ (reference sequence). This CDR3 is built from 15 residues. CDR3 nucleotide sequence: TGTGCCAGCAGCCACGCGGACCGGCCAAATTCACCCCTCCACTTT. Its translation is CASSHADRPNSPLHF.

The rearrangement links TRBV5-1 to TRBJ2-7, with TRBD1 as a possible D gene (5 bases). The CDR3 sequence is 14 residues long. V was pared by 9 bases and J by 3 bases, with 19 bases between. The germline gives CDR1 SGHRS, CDR2 YFSETQ. Here the CDR3 reads CATIVPRQGYEQYV. In nucleotides, the CDR3 is TGCGCCACCATAGTTCCCCGGCAGGGCTACGAGCAGTACGTC.

This clone was found a few times. The V and J genes are TRBV6-1 and TRBJ2-7; D gene unclear. V was shortened by 1 base and J by 2 bases, with 9 bases between the two germline ends. CDR1 MNHNS and CDR2 SASEGT come from the germline V gene. This CDR3 is 14 amino acids long. CDR3 residues: CASSEVRGTYEQYF. CDR3 in DNA: TGTGCCAGCAGTGAAGTTCGCGGAACCTACGAGCAGTACTTC.

The chain couples TRBV21-1 to TRBJ2-1; the table's D call of TRBD2 was not tested on the DNA. TRBV21-1 has pseudogene status. The CDR3 is 18 residues long. CDR3 nucleotide sequence: TGTGCCAGCAGCAAAGCCGCCGGGGGACTAGCGGGAGGAGTTGAGCAGTTCTTC. Translating it yields CASSKAAGGLAGGVEQFF.

The CDR3 loop reads CSVEFRWGSGHTIYF. DNA for the CDR3: TGCAGCGTTGAATTTAGGTGGGGATCGGGACACACCATATATTTT. The V call is TRBV29-1, the J call TRBJ1-3; TRBD1 might be the D (5 bases). The germline V gene has CDR1 SQVTM and CDR2 ANQGSEA. Trimming stripped 2 bases from V and 8 bases from J, with 19 bases between. The CDR3 totals 15 residues.

The chain combines TRBV28 with TRBJ2-4, with D maybe TRBD1 (6 bases). The V gene lost 5 bases and the J gene lost 15 bases, with 17 bases spanning the gap. This CDR3 spans 12 amino acids. The V gene's germline CDR1 is MDHEN and CDR2 SYDVKM. The CDR3 sequence: CASSAYRAFLYF. The CDR3 region has the DNA TGTGCCAGCAGTGCGTACAGGGCATTTCTGTACTTC.

The chain links TRBV10-3 to TRBJ2-2, with D maybe TRBD1 (6 bases). Trimming pared 7 bases from V and 1 base from J, leaving 7 bases between. This CDR3 region has 13 residues. Germline V lookup: CDR1 ENHRY, CDR2 SYGVKD. The CDR3 sequence is CAIKGVNTGELFF. CDR3 DNA sequence: TGTGCCATCAAGGGGGTGAACACCGGGGAGCTGTTTTTT.

The chain couples TRBV27 to TRBJ1-4; a possible D gene is TRBD1 (6 bases). Between the trimmed V and J ends, which lost 7 bases and 3 bases, there was a span of 15 bases. The CDR3 totals 15 residues. Germline V CDR1 and CDR2: MNHEY, SMNVEV (reference sequence). CDR3 nucleotides: TGTGCCAGCACCCCGAGGGGGAGAGCTAATGAAAAACTGTTTTTT. It translates to CASTPRGRANEKLFF.

V usage is TRBV7-2 and J usage is TRBJ2-6, with TRBD1 identical over 9 bases. V trimming: 3 bases; J trimming: 2 bases; junction bases outside the gene matches: 8. Per the germline V gene, CDR1 is SGHTA and CDR2 is FQGNSA. This CDR3 contains 18 residues. The CDR3 region is CASSFGQGYFPGANVLTF. CDR3 coding DNA: TGTGCCAGCAGCTTTGGACAGGGGTACTTTCCTGGGGCCAACGTCCTGACTTTC. Together with reference TRBV7-2 and TRBJ2-6, the CDR3 gives the full variable domain: GAGVSQSPSNKVTEKGKDVELRCDPISGHTALYWYRQSLGQGLEFLIYFQGNSAPDKSGLPSDRFSAERTGGSVSTLTIQRTQQEDSAVYLCASSFGQGYFPGANVLTFGAGSRLTVL.

The chain has TRBV11-2 and TRBJ2-7; TRBD2 agrees at 8 bases. Unmatched junction bases numbered 3, after V lost 2 bases and J lost 0 bases. The CDR3 loop spans 15 amino acids. The germline V gene encodes CDR1 SGHAT and CDR2 FQNNGV. CDR3 in amino acids: CASSLTAGVSYEQYV. The CDR3 DNA sequence: TGTGCCAGCAGCTTAACAGCGGGGGTCTCCTACGAGCAGTACGTC.

The chain uses TRBV6-5 and TRBJ1-1; 7 bases match TRBD1. From germline, CDR1 is MNHEY and CDR2 SVGAGI. The CDR3 is 14 residues long. V lost 2 bases and J lost 5; bases outside the gene matches: 5. The chain's CDR3 is CASSYSRGKTEAFF. CDR3 nucleotide sequence: TGTGCCAGCAGTTACAGCAGGGGGAAAACTGAAGCTTTCTTT.

The chain uses TRBV6-5 and TRBJ1-2, with no clear D. The CDR3 sequence is 13 residues long. V dropped 5 bases and J dropped 3 bases, with 10 bases sitting between them. From germline, CDR1 is MNHEY and CDR2 SVGAGI. The CDR3 reads CASSKDRDYGYTF. The CDR3 nucleotides read TGTGCCAGCAGTAAGGACCGTGACTATGGCTACACCTTC.

This chain links TRBV6-1 with TRBJ1-1; possibly TRBD1 for D (5 bases). Trimming left V 5 bases short and J 8 bases short, with 9 bases between. The CDR3 runs 11 residues. Germline values: CDR1 MNHNS, CDR2 SASEGT. The CDR3 sequence is CASSPRTEAFF. Written as DNA, the CDR3 is TGTGCCAGCAGTCCGCGGACAGAAGCTTTCTTT.

There are a few counts of this clone. This chain joins TRBV4-3 and TRBJ2-2; tentatively, D is TRBD1 (6 bases). The V gene's germline CDR1 is LGHNA and CDR2 YSLEER. Deletions cut 3 bases from V and 4 bases from J, with 12 bases between. The CDR3 consists of 15 residues. In DNA, the CDR3 is TGCGCCAGCAGCCAGCACTACAGGGCCACCGGGGAGCTGTTTTTT. It translates to CASSQHYRATGELFF.

The J gene is TRBJ1-1, the V gene TRBV2; D unresolved. The V gene lost 5 bases and the J gene lost 1 base, with 11 bases spanning the gap. The length of the CDR3 is 14 residues. CDR1 and CDR2 (germline): SNHLY, FYNNEI. The CDR3 DNA reads as TGTGCCAGCAGTCCTAAAGGGCGGAACACTGAAGCTTTCTTT. This sequence encodes CASSPKGRNTEAFF.

The J gene is TRBJ1-6, the V gene TRBV27; D remains ambiguous. This CDR3 has 14 amino acids. CDR1 and CDR2 (germline): MNHEY, SMNVEV (reference sequence). Trimming stripped 4 bases from V and 7 bases from J, with 11 bases between. The chain's CDR3 is CASSYMEGNSPLHF. The CDR3 DNA reads TGTGCCAGCAGTTATATGGAGGGAAATTCACCCCTCCACTTT.

The chain is built from TRBV10-3 and TRBJ2-3, with 8 bases lining up with TRBD1. Germline CDR1 is ENHRY and CDR2 is SYGVKD. The CDR3 extends over 16 amino acids. V shed 3 bases and J 3 bases; nucleotides not matched to a gene: 8. The CDR3 loop reads CAISDNRGLMTDTQYF. The DNA for the CDR3 is TGTGCCATCAGTGATAACAGGGGGTTAATGACAGATACGCAGTATTTT.

The CDR3 is CASSQDSNQPQHF. CDR3 in DNA: TGCGCCAGCAGCCAAGATAGCAATCAGCCCCAGCATTTT. The V call is TRBV4-3, the J call TRBJ1-5, with D hard to call. Germline-derived CDR1 and CDR2 are LGHNA and YSLEER. Trimming pared 0 bases from V and 0 bases from J, leaving 0 bases between. The CDR3 is 13 amino acids.

This chain uses TRBV5-4 with TRBJ1-2, with TRBD1 as a possible D gene (5 bases). This CDR3 region has 14 residues. Germline CDR1 SGHNT, CDR2 YYREEE (reference sequence). Trimming took off 4 bases at V and 2 bases at J, with 12 bases between the two ends. CDR3 sequence (DNA): TGTGCCAGCAGCCAGGGCCTAGGGAACTATGGCTACACCTTC. Encoded protein: CASSQGLGNYGYTF.

The chain has TRBV4-1 and TRBJ1-1, with D possibly being TRBD1 (6 bases). The CDR3 extends over 14 amino acids. From germline, CDR1 is MGHRA and CDR2 YSYEKL. With 0 bases removed from V and 7 bases from J, the gap between germline ends came to 12 bases. The CDR3 reads CASSQDRGAGEAFF. For the CDR3, the DNA is TGCGCCAGCAGCCAAGATCGGGGGGCGGGTGAAGCTTTCTTT.